Sequencing of this T cell receptor beta chain was carried out in a study of T cells after yellow fever vaccination. TCRdb itself ran the 5' RACE reads through MiXCR, one entry per CDR3 protein. This sample has almost 600,000 distinct CDR3 sequences, with approximately 13% found just once. The germline V gene encodes CDR1 MNHEY and CDR2 SVGEGT. The V and J ends lost 5 bases and 6 bases respectively, with 14 bases between them. This CDR3 comprises 14 residues. The sample holds a few counts of this clonotype. This chain links TRBV6-2 or TRBV6-3 with TRBJ2-1, with TRBD1 as a possible D gene (6 bases). The TCR comes from a young man who received the YFV17D yellow fever vaccine. The starting material was PBMCs, obtained on the day of the yellow fever booster vaccination. The CDR3 nucleotides read TGTGCCAGCAGTCTCCGGATGACAGGCAATGAGCAGTTCTTC. It yields the protein CASSLRMTGNEQFF.